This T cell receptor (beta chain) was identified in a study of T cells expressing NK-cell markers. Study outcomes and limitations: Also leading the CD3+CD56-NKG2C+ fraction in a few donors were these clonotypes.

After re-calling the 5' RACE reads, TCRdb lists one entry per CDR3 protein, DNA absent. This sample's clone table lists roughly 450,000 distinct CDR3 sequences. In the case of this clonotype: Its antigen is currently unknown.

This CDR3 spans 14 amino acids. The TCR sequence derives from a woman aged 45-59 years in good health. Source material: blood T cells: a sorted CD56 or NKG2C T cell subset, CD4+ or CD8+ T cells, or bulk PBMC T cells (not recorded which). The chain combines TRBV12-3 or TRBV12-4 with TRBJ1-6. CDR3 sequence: CASNSGLDNSPLHF.